The clone carrying this TCR beta chain was observed at least ten times. Its antigen is undetermined. The germline V and J ends were trimmed by 2 bases and 8 bases, with 15 bases remaining between them. Germline V lookup: CDR1 SGHTA, CDR2 FQGNSA. The length of the CDR3 is 14 residues. TCRdb re-analyzed the PCR reads through MiXCR. The sample shows around 12,000 clones, 9.5% to 13% of them seen only once. This specimen belongs to a study of metastatic and nonmetastatic thyroid tumors. Looking at the study overall: From malignant and benign thyroid patients, repertoires in blood and in tumor or nodule tissue were compared. General study points: Compared with benign nodules, malignant thyroid tumors were reported to have significantly higher TCR beta diversity in both blood and tumor.

Ahead of thyroid surgery, no patient had received treatment of any kind. This chain joins TRBV7-2 and TRBJ1-2; the D gene is possibly TRBD1 (6 bases). Sequenced material: blood. The receptor's source is a female donor with papillary thyroid cancer or a benign thyroid nodule (not recorded which). Some clones in this sample may be carry-over from other donors' samples. In DNA, the CDR3 is TGTGCCAGCAGCTTAAGGGGACATGAGGACGGCTACACCTTC. The encoded protein is CASSLRGHEDGYTF.